Listed below are T cell receptor beta chains from one sample, sequenced in a study of post-analysis software for immune sequencing data. One entry per CDR3 protein, called by TCRdb with MiXCR from the PCR reads. The sample carries hundreds of thousands of distinct CDR3 sequences, more than 30% recorded once. The material sequenced was blood. Receptors originate from a girl aged 2 to 10 with multiple sclerosis. The CDR3 runs from the conserved cysteine through the conserved F or W. A D gene is named only where the DNA matches it firmly. Not all rows give a size; the values are once, few, many and, for expanded clones, a class.

CDR3aa: CASSLLDSMNTEAFF
CDR3nt: TGTGCCAGCAGTTTATTGGACAGTATGAACACTGAAGCTTTCTTT
abundance: -
d_gene: -
j_gene: TRBJ1-1
v_gene: TRBV12-3/TRBV12-4

CDR3aa: CASSPTGVLTDTQYF
CDR3nt: TGTGCCAGCAGCCCCACAGGGGTACTCACAGATACGCAGTATTTT
abundance: -
d_gene: TRBD1
j_gene: TRBJ2-3
v_gene: TRBV6-5

CDR3aa: CAGSFLDEQFF
CDR3nt: TGTGCCGGCAGTTTTTTGGATGAGCAGTTCTTC
abundance: -
d_gene: -
j_gene: TRBJ2-1
v_gene: TRBV12-3/TRBV12-4

CDR3aa: CASSTVETQYF
CDR3nt: TGTGCCAGCAGCACGGTGGAGACCCAGTACTTC
abundance: -
d_gene: -
j_gene: TRBJ2-5
v_gene: TRBV7-9

CDR3aa: CASSPTSGPGYIDEQFF
CDR3nt: TGCGCCAGCAGCCCTACTAGCGGCCCTGGGTATATAGATGAGCAGTTCTTC
abundance: -
d_gene: TRBD2
j_gene: TRBJ2-1
v_gene: TRBV4-1

CDR3aa: CASSKVGSSGYEQYF
CDR3nt: TGTGCCAGCAGCAAAGTTGGGTCTAGCGGCTACGAGCAGTACTTC
abundance: -
d_gene: -
j_gene: TRBJ2-7
v_gene: TRBV21-1

CDR3aa: CASSEWGYMNAEAFF
CDR3nt: TGTGCCAGCAGTGAATGGGGGTACATGAACGCTGAAGCTTTCTTT
abundance: -
d_gene: -
j_gene: TRBJ1-1
v_gene: TRBV6-1

CDR3aa: CASRTRETQYF
CDR3nt: TGTGCCAGCAGAACGCGGGAGACCCAGTACTTC
abundance: -
d_gene: -
j_gene: TRBJ2-5
v_gene: TRBV27

CDR3aa: CASSPREGLNEQFF
CDR3nt: TGCGCCAGCAGCCCCCGCGAGGGTCTGAATGAGCAGTTCTTC
abundance: once
d_gene: -
j_gene: TRBJ2-1
v_gene: TRBV4-1

CDR3aa: CASSLTGPGGYGYTF
CDR3nt: TGTGCCAGCAGTCTAACCGGGCCTGGGGGGTATGGCTACACCTTC
abundance: -
d_gene: -
j_gene: TRBJ1-2
v_gene: TRBV28

CDR3aa: CSAISPTRGYEQYF
CDR3nt: TGCAGTGCAATATCCCCAACTCGAGGATACGAGCAGTACTTC
abundance: few
d_gene: -
j_gene: TRBJ2-7
v_gene: TRBV20-1

CDR3aa: CASSYLGLWGEQYF
CDR3nt: TGTGCCAGCAGTTACCTTGGTCTGTGGGGCGAGCAGTACTTC
abundance: -
d_gene: -
j_gene: TRBJ2-7
v_gene: TRBV6-2/TRBV6-3

CDR3aa: CASSYRDIRDFAKNIQYF
CDR3nt: TGTGCCAGCAGTTACCGGGATATAAGGGACTTCGCCAAAAACATTCAGTACTTC
abundance: -
d_gene: -
j_gene: TRBJ2-4
v_gene: TRBV6-2/TRBV6-3

CDR3aa: CASRKTSGGYEQYF
CDR3nt: TGTGCCAGCAGAAAGACTAGCGGGGGGTACGAGCAGTACTTC
abundance: -
d_gene: TRBD2
j_gene: TRBJ2-7
v_gene: TRBV12-3/TRBV12-4

CDR3aa: CASSMTGGSNSPLHF
CDR3nt: TGTGCCAGCAGCATGACAGGGGGAAGTAATTCACCCCTCCACTTT
abundance: -
d_gene: TRBD1
j_gene: TRBJ1-6
v_gene: TRBV9

CDR3aa: CASSLEMSGQPQHF
CDR3nt: TGTGCCAGCAGTTTAGAAATGTCGGGTCAGCCCCAGCATTTT
abundance: -
d_gene: -
j_gene: TRBJ1-5
v_gene: TRBV7-9

CDR3aa: CASSYQLISRLEQFF
CDR3nt: TGCGCCAGCAGCTATCAGCTTATTAGTAGGCTCGAGCAGTTCTTC
abundance: few
d_gene: -
j_gene: TRBJ2-1
v_gene: TRBV4-1

CDR3aa: CASSSQKGANTQYF
CDR3nt: TGTGCCAGCAGTTCTCAAAAAGGGGCAAATACGCAGTATTTT
abundance: -
d_gene: -
j_gene: TRBJ2-3
v_gene: TRBV28

CDR3aa: CASSPLHSNQPQHF
CDR3nt: TGTGCCAGCAGCCCCCTCCATAGCAATCAGCCCCAGCATTTT
abundance: -
d_gene: -
j_gene: TRBJ1-5
v_gene: TRBV3-1

CDR3aa: CVSSPLLLAGTPSNEQFF
CDR3nt: TGTGTCAGCAGCCCGCTACTTCTAGCGGGAACCCCATCCAATGAGCAGTTCTTC
abundance: -
d_gene: TRBD2
j_gene: TRBJ2-1
v_gene: TRBV7-9

CDR3aa: CASADLYEQYF
CDR3nt: TGTGCCAGCGCTGATCTTTACGAGCAGTACTTC
abundance: -
d_gene: -
j_gene: TRBJ2-7
v_gene: TRBV2

CDR3aa: CASSLVSGGAGKTQYF
CDR3nt: TGTGCCAGCAGCTTGGTGAGCGGGGGGGCCGGGAAGACCCAGTACTTC
abundance: -
d_gene: TRBD2
j_gene: TRBJ2-5
v_gene: TRBV5-6

CDR3aa: CAGGSGTMGEQYF
CDR3nt: TGTGCGGGGGGAAGCGGGACGATGGGGGAGCAGTACTTC
abundance: -
d_gene: TRBD2
j_gene: TRBJ2-7
v_gene: TRBV7-9

CDR3aa: CASSSLAAGGYNEQFF
CDR3nt: TGTGCCAGCAGTTCCCTAGCGGCGGGGGGATACAATGAGCAGTTCTTC
abundance: -
d_gene: TRBD2
j_gene: TRBJ2-1
v_gene: TRBV28

CDR3aa: CASSSRLAGGRQETQYF
CDR3nt: TGTGCCAGCAGCTCACGACTAGCGGGGGGTCGGCAAGAGACCCAGTACTTC
abundance: -
d_gene: TRBD2
j_gene: TRBJ2-5
v_gene: TRBV3-1

CDR3aa: CASSSTGQAIYGYTF
CDR3nt: TGTGCCAGCAGTTCCACGGGACAGGCGATCTATGGCTACACCTTC
abundance: -
d_gene: TRBD1
j_gene: TRBJ1-2
v_gene: TRBV27

CDR3aa: CSALQGEGNIQYF
CDR3nt: TGCAGTGCTCTACAGGGCGAAGGGAACATTCAGTACTTC
abundance: few
d_gene: -
j_gene: TRBJ2-4
v_gene: TRBV20-1